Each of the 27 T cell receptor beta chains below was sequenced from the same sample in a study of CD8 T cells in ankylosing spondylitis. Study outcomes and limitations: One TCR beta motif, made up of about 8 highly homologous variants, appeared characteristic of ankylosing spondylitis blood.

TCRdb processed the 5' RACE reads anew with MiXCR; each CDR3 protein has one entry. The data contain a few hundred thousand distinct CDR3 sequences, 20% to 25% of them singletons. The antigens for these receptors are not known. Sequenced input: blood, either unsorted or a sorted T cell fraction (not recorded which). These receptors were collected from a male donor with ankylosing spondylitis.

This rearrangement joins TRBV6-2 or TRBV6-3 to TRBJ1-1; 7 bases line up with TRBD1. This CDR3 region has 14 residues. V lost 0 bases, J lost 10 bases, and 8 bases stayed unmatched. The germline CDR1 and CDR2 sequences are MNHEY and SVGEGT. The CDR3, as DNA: TGTGCCAGCAGTTACTCGACATCGCAGGGGGTAGCTTTCTTT. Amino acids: CASSYSTSQGVAFF.

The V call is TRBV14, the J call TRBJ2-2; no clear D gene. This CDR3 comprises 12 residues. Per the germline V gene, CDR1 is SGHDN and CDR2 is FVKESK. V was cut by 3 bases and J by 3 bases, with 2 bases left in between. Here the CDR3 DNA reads TGTGCCAGCAGCCACCACACCGGGGAGCTGTTTTTT. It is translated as CASSHHTGELFF. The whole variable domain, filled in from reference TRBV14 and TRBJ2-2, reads EAGVTQFPSHSVIEKGQTVTLRCDPISGHDNLYWYRRVMGKEIKFLLHFVKESKQDESGMPNNRFLAERTGGTYSTLKVQPAELEDSGVYFCASSHHTGELFFGEGSRLTVL.

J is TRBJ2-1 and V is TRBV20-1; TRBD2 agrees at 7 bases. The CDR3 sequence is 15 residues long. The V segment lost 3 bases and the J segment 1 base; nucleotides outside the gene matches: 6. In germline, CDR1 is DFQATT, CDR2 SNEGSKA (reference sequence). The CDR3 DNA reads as TGCAGTGCTAGCCTACTAGCGAGATCCTACAATGAGCAGTTCTTC. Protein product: CSASLLARSYNEQFF.

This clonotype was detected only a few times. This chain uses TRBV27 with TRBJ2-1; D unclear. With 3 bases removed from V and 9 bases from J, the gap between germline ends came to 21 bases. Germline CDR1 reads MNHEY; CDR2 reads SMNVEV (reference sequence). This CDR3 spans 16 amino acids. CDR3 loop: CASSFGIGQAPIEQFF. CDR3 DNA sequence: TGTGCCAGCAGTTTTGGGATCGGGCAAGCACCTATTGAGCAGTTCTTC.

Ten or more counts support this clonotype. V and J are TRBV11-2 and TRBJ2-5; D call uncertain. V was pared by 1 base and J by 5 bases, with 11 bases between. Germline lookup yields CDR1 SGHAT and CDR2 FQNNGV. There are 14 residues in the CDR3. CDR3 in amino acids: CASSLVLTRETQYF. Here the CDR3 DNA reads TGTGCCAGCAGCTTAGTTTTAACTCGGGAGACCCAGTACTTC.

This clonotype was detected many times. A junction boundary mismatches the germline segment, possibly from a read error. The DNA of the CDR3 is TGCAGCGTTGAAGAAACGGGCGCGGGATTTATGTTC. Translated, it gives CSVEETGAGFMF. The chain combines TRBV29-1 with TRBJ2-1; D might be TRBD2 (6 bases). This CDR3 spans 12 amino acids. CDR1 and CDR2 from the germline V gene are SQVTM and ANQGSEA.

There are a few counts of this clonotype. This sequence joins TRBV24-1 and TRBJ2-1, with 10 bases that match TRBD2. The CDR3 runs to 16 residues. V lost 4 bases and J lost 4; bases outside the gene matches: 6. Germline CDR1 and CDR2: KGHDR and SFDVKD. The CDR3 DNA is TGTGCCACCAGTGACCCTAGCGGGAGTGCGTACAATGAGCAGTTCTTC. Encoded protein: CATSDPSGSAYNEQFF.

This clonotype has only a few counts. This chain's CDR3 is CSQGTALYNEQFF. The DNA of the CDR3 is TGCAGCCAAGGGACTGCCCTATACAATGAGCAGTTCTTC. The chain recombines TRBV29-1 with TRBJ2-1; tentatively, D is TRBD2 (6 bases). CDR3 size: 13 residues. Trimming left V 8 bases short and J 4 bases short, with 15 bases between. Germline V gene data show CDR1 as SQVTM and CDR2 as ANQGSEA.

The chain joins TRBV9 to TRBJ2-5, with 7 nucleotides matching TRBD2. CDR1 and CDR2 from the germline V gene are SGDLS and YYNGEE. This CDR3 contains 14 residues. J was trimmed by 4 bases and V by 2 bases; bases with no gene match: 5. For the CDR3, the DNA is TGTGCCAGCAGCGTGGGAGGGAGATCAGAGACCCAGTACTTC. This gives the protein CASSVGGRSETQYF.

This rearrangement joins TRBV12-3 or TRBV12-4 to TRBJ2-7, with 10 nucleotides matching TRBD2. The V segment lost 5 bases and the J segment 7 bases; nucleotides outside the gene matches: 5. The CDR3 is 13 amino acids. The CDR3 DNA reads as TGTGCCAGCAGTGCTAGCGGGAGCACTGAGCAGTACTTC. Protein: CASSASGSTEQYF.

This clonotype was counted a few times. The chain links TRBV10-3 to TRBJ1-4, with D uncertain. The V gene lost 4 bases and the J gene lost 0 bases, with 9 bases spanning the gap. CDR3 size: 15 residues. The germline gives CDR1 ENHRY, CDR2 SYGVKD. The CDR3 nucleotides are TGTGCCATCAGTGCTTTAGAGGCAACTAATGAAAAACTGTTTTTT. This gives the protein CAISALEATNEKLFF.

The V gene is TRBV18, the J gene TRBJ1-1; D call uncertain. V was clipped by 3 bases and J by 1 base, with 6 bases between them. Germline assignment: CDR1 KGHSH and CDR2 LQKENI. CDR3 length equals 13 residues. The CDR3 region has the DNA TGTGCCAGCTCACCGCCCACGAACACTGAAGCTTTCTTT. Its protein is CASSPPTNTEAFF.

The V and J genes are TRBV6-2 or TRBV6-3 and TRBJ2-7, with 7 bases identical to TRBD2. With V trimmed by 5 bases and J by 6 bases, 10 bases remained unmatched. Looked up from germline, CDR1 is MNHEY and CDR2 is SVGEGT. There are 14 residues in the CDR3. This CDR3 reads CASSQQGGSGEQYF. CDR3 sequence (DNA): TGTGCCAGCAGTCAACAAGGCGGGAGCGGCGAGCAGTACTTC.

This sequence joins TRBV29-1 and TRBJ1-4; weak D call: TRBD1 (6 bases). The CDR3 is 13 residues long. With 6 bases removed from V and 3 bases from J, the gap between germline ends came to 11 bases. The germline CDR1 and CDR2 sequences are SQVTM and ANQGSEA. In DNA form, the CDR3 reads TGCAGCGTGTCCTCAGGGGCTAATGAAAAACTGTTTTTT. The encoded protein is CSVSSGANEKLFF. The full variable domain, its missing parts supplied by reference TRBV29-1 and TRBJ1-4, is SAVISQKPSRDICQRGTSLTIQCQVDSQVTMMFWYRQQPGQSLTLIATANQGSEATYESGFVIDKFPISRPNLTFSTLTVSNMSPEDSSIYLCSVSSGANEKLFFGSGTQLSVL.

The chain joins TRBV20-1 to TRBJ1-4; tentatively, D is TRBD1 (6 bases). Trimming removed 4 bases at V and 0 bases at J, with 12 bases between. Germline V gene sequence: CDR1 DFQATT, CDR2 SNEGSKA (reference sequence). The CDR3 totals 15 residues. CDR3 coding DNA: TGCAGTGCTATACAGGGAGCGGCAACTAATGAAAAACTGTTTTTT. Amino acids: CSAIQGAATNEKLFF.

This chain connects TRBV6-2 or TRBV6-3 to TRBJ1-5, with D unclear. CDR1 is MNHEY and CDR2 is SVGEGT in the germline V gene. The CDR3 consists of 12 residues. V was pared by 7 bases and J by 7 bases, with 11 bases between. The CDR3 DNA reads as TGTGCCAGCACCCATGGTGTCCAGCCCCAGCATTTT. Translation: CASTHGVQPQHF.

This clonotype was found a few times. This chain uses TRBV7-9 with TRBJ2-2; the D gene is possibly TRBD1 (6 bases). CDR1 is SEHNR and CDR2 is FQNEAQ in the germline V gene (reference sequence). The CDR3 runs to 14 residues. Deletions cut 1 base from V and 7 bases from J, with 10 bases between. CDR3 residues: CASSLGTASGELFF. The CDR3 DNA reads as TGTGCCAGCAGCTTAGGGACAGCGAGCGGGGAGCTGTTTTTT.

CDR3 DNA: TGCAGTGCCCAGAGGGGGACAGCCACAGATACGCAGTATTTT. This gives the protein CSAQRGTATDTQYF. V is TRBV20-1 and J is TRBJ2-3; 7 bases are a match to TRBD1. The CDR3 is 14 residues long. CDR1 is DFQATT and CDR2 is SNEGSKA in the germline V gene (reference sequence). V shed 6 bases, J shed 2 bases, and the junction held 8 bases outside the gene matches.

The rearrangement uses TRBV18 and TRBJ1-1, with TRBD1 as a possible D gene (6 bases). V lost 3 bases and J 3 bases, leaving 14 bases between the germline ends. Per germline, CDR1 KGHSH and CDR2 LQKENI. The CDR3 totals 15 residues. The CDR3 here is CASSPSTGRYTEAFF. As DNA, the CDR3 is TGTGCCAGCTCACCGAGTACAGGGCGGTACACTGAAGCTTTCTTT.

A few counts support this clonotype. The CDR3 DNA follows: TGTGCCAGCAGCCAAGACGGGACAGCGGATCAGCCCCAGCATTTT. It is translated as CASSQDGTADQPQHF. This chain links TRBV3-1 with TRBJ1-5; TRBD1 matches 7 bases. Germline values: CDR1 LGHDT, CDR2 YNNKEL (reference sequence). After removal of 0 bases from V and 5 bases from J, the junction contained 4 bases not matched to a gene. The CDR3 totals 15 residues.

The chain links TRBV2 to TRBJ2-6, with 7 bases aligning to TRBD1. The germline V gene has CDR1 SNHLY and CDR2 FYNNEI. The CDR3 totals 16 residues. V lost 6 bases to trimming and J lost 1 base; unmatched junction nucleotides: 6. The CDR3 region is CASRRTGGSGANVLTF. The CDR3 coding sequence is TGTGCCAGCAGGAGGACAGGAGGATCTGGGGCCAACGTCCTGACTTTC.

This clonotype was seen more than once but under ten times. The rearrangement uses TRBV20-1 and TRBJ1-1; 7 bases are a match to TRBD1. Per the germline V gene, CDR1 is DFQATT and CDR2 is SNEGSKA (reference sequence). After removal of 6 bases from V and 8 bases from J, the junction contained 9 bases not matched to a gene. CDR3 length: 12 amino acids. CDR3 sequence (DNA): TGCAGTGCAAAAATACCGGGACAGGAAGCTTTCTTT. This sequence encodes CSAKIPGQEAFF.

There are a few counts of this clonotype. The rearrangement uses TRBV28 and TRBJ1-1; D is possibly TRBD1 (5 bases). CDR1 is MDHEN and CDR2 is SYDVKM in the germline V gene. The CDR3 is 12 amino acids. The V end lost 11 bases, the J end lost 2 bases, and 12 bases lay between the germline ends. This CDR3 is CAAYDSNTEAFF. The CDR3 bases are TGTGCCGCCTATGACAGCAACACTGAAGCTTTCTTT.

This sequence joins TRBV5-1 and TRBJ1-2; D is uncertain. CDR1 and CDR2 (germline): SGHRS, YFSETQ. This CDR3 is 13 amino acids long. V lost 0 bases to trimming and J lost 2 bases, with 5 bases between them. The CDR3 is CASSLVGNYGYTF. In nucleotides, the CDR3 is TGCGCCAGCAGCTTGGTGGGGAACTATGGCTACACCTTC.

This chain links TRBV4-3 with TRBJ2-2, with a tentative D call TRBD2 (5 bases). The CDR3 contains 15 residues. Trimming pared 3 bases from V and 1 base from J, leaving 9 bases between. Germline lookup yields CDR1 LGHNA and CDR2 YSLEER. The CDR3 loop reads CASSHGVGNTGELFF. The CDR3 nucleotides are TGCGCCAGCAGCCACGGGGTGGGGAACACCGGGGAGCTGTTTTTT.

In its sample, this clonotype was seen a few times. The CDR3 loop reads CASSLAGEVDTQYF. In nucleotides, the CDR3 is TGTGCCAGCAGCCTAGCGGGAGAAGTAGATACGCAGTATTTT. The rearrangement uses TRBV12-3 or TRBV12-4 and TRBJ2-3, with 10 nucleotides matching TRBD2. J gave up 5 bases and V 6 bases, and 5 bases lay outside the gene matches. The CDR3 has 14 amino acids.

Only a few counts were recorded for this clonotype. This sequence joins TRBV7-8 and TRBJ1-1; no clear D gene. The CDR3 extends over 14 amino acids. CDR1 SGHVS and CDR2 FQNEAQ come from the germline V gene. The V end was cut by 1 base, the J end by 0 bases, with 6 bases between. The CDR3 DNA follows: TGTGCCAGCAGCTTAGGAGGCTTGAACACTGAAGCTTTCTTT. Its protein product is CASSLGGLNTEAFF.